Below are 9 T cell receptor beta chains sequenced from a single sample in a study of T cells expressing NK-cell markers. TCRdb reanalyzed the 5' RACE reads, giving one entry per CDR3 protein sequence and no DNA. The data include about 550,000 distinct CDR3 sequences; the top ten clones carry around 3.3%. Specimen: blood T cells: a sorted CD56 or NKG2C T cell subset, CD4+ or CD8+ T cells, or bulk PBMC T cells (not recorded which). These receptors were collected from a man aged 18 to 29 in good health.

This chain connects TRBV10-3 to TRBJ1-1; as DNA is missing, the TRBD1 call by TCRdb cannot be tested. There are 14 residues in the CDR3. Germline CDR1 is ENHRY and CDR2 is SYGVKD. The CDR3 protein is CAISMDRSGTEAFF.

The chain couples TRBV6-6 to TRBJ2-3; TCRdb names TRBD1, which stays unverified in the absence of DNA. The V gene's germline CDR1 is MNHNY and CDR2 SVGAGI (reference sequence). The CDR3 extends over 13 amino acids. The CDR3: CASSSPGSDTQYF.

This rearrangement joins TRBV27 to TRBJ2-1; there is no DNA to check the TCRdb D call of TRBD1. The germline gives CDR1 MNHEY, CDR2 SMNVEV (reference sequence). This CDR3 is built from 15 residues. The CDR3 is CASRKGERTYNEQFF.

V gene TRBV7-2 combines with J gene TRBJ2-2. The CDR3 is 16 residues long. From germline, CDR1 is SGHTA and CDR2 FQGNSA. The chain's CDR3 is CASSLWLAENTGELFF.

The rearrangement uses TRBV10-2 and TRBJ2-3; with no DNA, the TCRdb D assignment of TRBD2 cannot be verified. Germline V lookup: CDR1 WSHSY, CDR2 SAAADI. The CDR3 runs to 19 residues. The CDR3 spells CASSLGLAGLIRNTDTQYF.

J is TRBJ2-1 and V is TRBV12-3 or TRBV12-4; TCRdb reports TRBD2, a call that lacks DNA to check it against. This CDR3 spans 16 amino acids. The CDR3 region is CASSQLAGVSYNEQFF.

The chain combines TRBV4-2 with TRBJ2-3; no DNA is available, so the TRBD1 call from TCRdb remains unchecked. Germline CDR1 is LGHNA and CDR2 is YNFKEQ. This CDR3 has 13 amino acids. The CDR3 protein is CASTDRLTDTQYF.

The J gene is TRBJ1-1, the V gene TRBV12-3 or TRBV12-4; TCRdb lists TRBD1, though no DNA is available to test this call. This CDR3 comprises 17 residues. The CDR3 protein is CASRLRATGGSGTEAFF.

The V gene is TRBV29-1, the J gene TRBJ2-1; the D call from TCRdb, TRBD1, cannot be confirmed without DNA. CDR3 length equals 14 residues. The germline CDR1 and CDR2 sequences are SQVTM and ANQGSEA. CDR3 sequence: CSVVRRGSDNEQFF.